This T cell receptor beta chain was identified in a study of T cell repertoires in cytomegalovirus infection. Study overall: Public signatures in TCR beta pointed to CMV infection and matching HLA type.

In germline, CDR1 is DFQATT, CDR2 SNEGSKA (reference sequence). The CDR3 is 15 residues long. The V segment lost 4 bases and the J segment 7 bases; nucleotides outside the gene matches: 11. Using its own MiXCR run on the reads, TCRdb lists one record per CDR3 protein. The sample carries some 120,000 distinct CDR3 sequences, more than 25% recorded once. To note about this clonotype: Its antigen is unidentified.

Sequenced here: CD8+ T cells from cultured PBMCs, sampled from culture after CMV antigen stimulation. This TCR was sampled from a human donor in good health (CMV status not recorded). Some clones in this sample may be carry-over from other donors' samples. J is TRBJ1-4 and V is TRBV20-1, with 8 bases identical to TRBD1. DNA for the CDR3: TGCAGTGCTAAGGCGTCGGACAGGGCCGGTGAAAAACTGTTTTTT. It yields the protein CSAKASDRAGEKLFF.